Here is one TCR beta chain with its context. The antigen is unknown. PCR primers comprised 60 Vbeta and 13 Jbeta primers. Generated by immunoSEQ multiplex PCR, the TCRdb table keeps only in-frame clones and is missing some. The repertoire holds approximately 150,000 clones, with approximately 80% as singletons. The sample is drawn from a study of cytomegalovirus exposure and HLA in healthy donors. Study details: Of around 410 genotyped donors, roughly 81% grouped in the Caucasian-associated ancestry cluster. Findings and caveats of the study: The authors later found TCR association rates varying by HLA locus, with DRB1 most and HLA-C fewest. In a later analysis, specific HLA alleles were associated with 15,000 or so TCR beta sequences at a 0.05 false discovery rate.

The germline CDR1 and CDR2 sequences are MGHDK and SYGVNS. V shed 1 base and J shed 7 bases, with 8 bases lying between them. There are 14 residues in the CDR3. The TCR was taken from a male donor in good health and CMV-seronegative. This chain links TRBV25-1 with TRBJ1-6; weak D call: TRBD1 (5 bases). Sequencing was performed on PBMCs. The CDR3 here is CASSELGANSPLHF. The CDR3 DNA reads TGTGCCAGCAGTGAATTAGGGGCAAATTCACCCCTCCACTTT.